The entry below describes one T cell receptor beta chain. This sample is part of a study of blood T cell repertoires in COVID-19. The assay was immunoSEQ multiplex PCR, and TCRdb's table has in-frame clones only and misses some. This table has about 200,000 clones, approximately 78% appearing once. Germline V lookup: CDR1 MNHEY, CDR2 SMNVEV (reference sequence). Trimming left V 5 bases short and J 4 bases short, with 17 bases between. CDR3 length: 16 amino acids. This clonotype was obtained from a woman aged 40 to 50 with acute or convalescent COVID-19. Sequenced: peripheral blood. The chain has TRBV27 and TRBJ1-4; maybe TRBD1 (5 bases). CDR3: CASSPLGGARNEKLFF. The CDR3 DNA is TGTGCCAGCAGTCCACTGGGCGGGGCCCGTAATGAAAAACTGTTTTTT.